This T cell receptor (beta chain) was sequenced in a study of control samples from healthy donors and cancer patients. Assay: immunoSEQ multiplex PCR; the TCRdb copy retains only in-frame clones and omits some. The repertoire holds about 71,000 clones, with nearly 90% as singletons. From germline, CDR1 is KGHDR and CDR2 SFDVKD. Deletions cut 6 bases from V and 2 bases from J, with 10 bases between. The CDR3 is 15 amino acids. This chain uses TRBV24-1 with TRBJ2-6; D remains ambiguous. This receptor was taken from a man in his sixties with lung cancer. The material sequenced was PBMCs. The CDR3 DNA reads TGTGCCACCAGTTGGGCCCCGGCTGGGGCCAACGTCCTGACTTTC. It is translated as CATSWAPAGANVLTF.